One and the same sample provided the 27 T cell receptor beta chains below, sequenced in a study of early T cells in non-severe SARS-CoV-2 infection. TCRdb re-analysed the 5' RACE reads in MiXCR, keeping a single row per CDR3 protein. The data hold 45,000 or so distinct CDR3 sequences, with around 6.8% observed a single time. The sample comprised whole blood. These receptors came from an adult who was a healthcare worker with PCR-confirmed SARS-CoV-2 infection or an uninfected control (not recorded which).

This clonotype was observed a handful of times. The chain is built from TRBV2 and TRBJ2-7; TRBD1 is a possible D gene (6 bases). The germline gives CDR1 SNHLY, CDR2 FYNNEI. The germline V and J ends were trimmed by 2 bases and 2 bases, with 13 bases remaining between them. The CDR3 covers 15 residues. The CDR3, as DNA: TGTGCCAGCAGTGAATCTAGCTGGGGGCCCTACGAGCAGTACTTC. Its translation is CASSESSWGPYEQYF.

This clonotype was seen more than once but under ten times. This chain joins TRBV5-5 and TRBJ1-5; 10 bases align to TRBD1. CDR3 size: 15 residues. Germline-derived CDR1 and CDR2 are SGHKS and YYEKEE (reference sequence). Losses at the gene ends were 0 bases for V and 6 bases for J; bases not matched to a gene: 3. The CDR3 region has the DNA TGTGCCAGCAGCTTGGTGGGACAGGGGCTTCAGCCCCAGCATTTT. This translates into CASSLVGQGLQPQHF.

The chain couples TRBV6-6 to TRBJ1-3; TRBD1 is a possible D gene (6 bases). CDR1 is MNHNY, CDR2 SVGAGI, per germline (reference sequence). V lost 0 bases, J lost 7 bases, and 13 bases lay in between. The CDR3 loop spans 15 amino acids. CDR3 DNA: TGTGCCAGCAGTTACTCTACAGGGAGTGACAACACCATATATTTT. This encodes CASSYSTGSDNTIYF.

A note on this clonotype: A much larger clone lies one base from this, so it may be a read error. The rearrangement links TRBV12-3 or TRBV12-4 to TRBJ2-3; D might be TRBD1 or TRBD2, each matching 5 bases. This CDR3 is 15 amino acids long. CDR3 DNA sequence: TGTGACAGCAGCTCCCGGGACGCGGCCGCAGATACGCAGTATTTT. This gives the protein CDSSSRDAAADTQYF.

Ten or more counts support this clonotype. This chain joins TRBV18 and TRBJ2-7; 8 nucleotides align to TRBD1. The length of the CDR3 is 12 residues. The V segment lost 6 bases and the J segment 6 bases; nucleotides outside the gene matches: 4. The germline CDR1 and CDR2 sequences are KGHSH and LQKENI. The CDR3 reads CASSQTGGEQYF. In DNA form, the CDR3 reads TGTGCCAGCTCTCAAACAGGGGGCGAGCAGTACTTC.

The chain carries TRBV21-1 and TRBJ2-4. TRBV21-1 is noted as a pseudogene. This CDR3 has 15 amino acids. CDR3 amino acids: CASSMHSLAKNIQYF. The CDR3, as DNA: TGTGCCAGCAGCATGCACTCTCTAGCCAAAAACATTCAGTACTTC.

This clonotype has a handful of counts. J is TRBJ2-2 and V is TRBV7-9; D uncertain. This CDR3 is built from 11 residues. Trimming stripped 8 bases from V and 1 base from J, with 2 bases between. From germline, CDR1 is SEHNR and CDR2 FQNEAQ (reference sequence). DNA for the CDR3: TGTGCCAGCGGGAACACCGGGGAGCTGTTTTTT. As protein: CASGNTGELFF.

This clonotype was observed many times. V gene TRBV29-1 combines with J gene TRBJ2-2; 8 bases align to TRBD1. Germline V gives CDR1 SQVTM, CDR2 ANQGSEA. J was trimmed by 6 bases and V by 7 bases; bases with no gene match: 7. The CDR3 is 13 residues long. This CDR3 is CSGQGAPAGELFF. CDR3 sequence (DNA): TGCAGCGGCCAGGGGGCCCCAGCCGGGGAGCTGTTTTTT.

This sequence joins TRBV20-1 and TRBJ2-3; 12 nucleotides line up with TRBD2. V lost 1 base to trimming and J lost 10 bases; unmatched junction nucleotides: 15. Germline lookup yields CDR1 DFQATT and CDR2 SNEGSKA (reference sequence). This CDR3 is 17 amino acids long. CDR3 DNA sequence: TGCAGTGCTAGAGCCCCAAACCTAGCGGGGGGGCTAAGGGCGCAGTATTTT. It is translated as CSARAPNLAGGLRAQYF.

This clonotype appeared many times. J is TRBJ2-5 and V is TRBV11-2, with 12 bases fitting TRBD2. CDR3 length: 16 residues. CDR1 SGHAT and CDR2 FQNNGV come from the germline V gene. J lost 6 bases, V lost 1 base, and 6 bases had no gene match. CDR3 in DNA: TGTGCCAGCAGCTTAGTTGGACTAGCGGGGCTGAAGACCCAGTACTTC. The encoded protein is CASSLVGLAGLKTQYF. Full variable domain (remainder filled in from reference TRBV11-2 and TRBJ2-5): EAGVAQSPRYKIIEKRQSVAFWCNPISGHATLYWYQQILGQGPKLLIQFQNNGVVDDSQLPKDRFSAERLKGVDSTLKIQPAKLEDSAVYLCASSLVGLAGLKTQYFGPGTRLLVL.

This rearrangement joins TRBV7-9 to TRBJ2-1; 7 nucleotides match TRBD1. The V and J ends lost 2 bases and 5 bases, in that order; junction bases with no gene match: 9. CDR3 length equals 16 residues. Germline V lookup: CDR1 SEHNR, CDR2 FQNEAQ (reference sequence). The CDR3 region is CASSLSPRTGNNEQFF. The CDR3 nucleotides are TGTGCCAGCAGCTTATCCCCCCGGACAGGAAACAATGAGCAGTTCTTC.

In its sample, this clonotype was seen many times. CDR3 nucleotide sequence: TGTGCCAGCAGAAATGCCAGGGGTCACAATGAGCAGTTCTTC. The encoded protein is CASRNARGHNEQFF. The chain carries TRBV27 and TRBJ2-1, with D tentatively TRBD1 (6 bases). V was trimmed by 6 bases and J by 5 bases, leaving 14 bases between them. The CDR3 has 14 amino acids. Germline V gives CDR1 MNHEY, CDR2 SMNVEV (reference sequence).

This clonotype has ten or more counts. The rearrangement joins TRBV5-1 to TRBJ1-4, with 7 bases identical to TRBD1. Germline V gene lookup returns CDR1 SGHRS and CDR2 YFSETQ. J gave up 8 bases and V 4 bases, and 8 bases lay outside the gene matches. The CDR3 covers 14 residues. CDR3 residues: CASSLTGMGEKLFF. The CDR3 coding sequence is TGCGCCAGCAGCCTGACAGGGATGGGGGAAAAACTGTTTTTT.

This clonotype was observed many times. The chain employs TRBV18 and TRBJ1-1; 11 nucleotides line up with TRBD1. The CDR3 length is 17 residues. The V and J ends lost 5 bases and 3 bases, in that order; junction bases with no gene match: 11. In germline, CDR1 is KGHSH, CDR2 LQKENI. In DNA, the CDR3 is TGTGCCAGCTCATCCGGACAGGGGGCGAAGTCTTACACTGAAGCTTTCTTT. It codes for CASSSGQGAKSYTEAFF.

This clonotype occurred many times. The chain combines TRBV29-1 with TRBJ1-1; D gene ambiguous. The CDR3 has 13 amino acids. The V end lost 1 base, the J end lost 2 bases, and 8 bases lay between the germline ends. Germline lookup yields CDR1 SQVTM and CDR2 ANQGSEA. The CDR3 spells CSVEGRRNTEAFF. As DNA, the CDR3 is TGCAGCGTTGAAGGAAGGAGAAACACTGAAGCTTTCTTT.

CDR3 sequence reads: CASSPYQGGSYNEQFF. CDR3 sequence (DNA): TGTGCCAGCAGCCCCTACCAGGGGGGCTCCTACAATGAGCAGTTCTTC. This chain joins TRBV7-2 and TRBJ2-1; D perhaps matches TRBD1 (7 bases). The CDR3 has 16 residues. Trimming stripped 5 bases from V and 0 bases from J, with 14 bases between. Germline V lookup: CDR1 SGHTA, CDR2 FQGNSA.

This clonotype was detected many times. The rearrangement joins TRBV29-1 to TRBJ1-1; D remains ambiguous. V was trimmed by 4 bases and J by 0 bases, leaving 18 bases between them. The CDR3 has 16 amino acids. In germline, CDR1 is SQVTM, CDR2 ANQGSEA. Written as DNA, the CDR3 is TGCAGCGTTGGTGTGGAGGACGGACTAATGAACACTGAAGCTTTCTTT. It yields the protein CSVGVEDGLMNTEAFF.

The CDR3 spells CASSVDSGWDTEAFF. DNA for the CDR3: TGTGCCAGCAGCGTAGATTCAGGGTGGGACACTGAAGCTTTCTTT. This chain joins TRBV9 and TRBJ1-1, with D maybe TRBD1 (5 bases). This CDR3 is built from 15 residues. Trimming removed 0 bases at V and 3 bases at J, with 12 bases between. Germline CDR1 and CDR2: SGDLS and YYNGEE.

This clonotype was counted many times. J is TRBJ1-1 and V is TRBV4-1, with D maybe TRBD1 (6 bases). The CDR3 has 18 residues. Germline CDR1 reads MGHRA; CDR2 reads YSYEKL. V was shortened by 6 bases and J by 0 bases, with 23 bases between the two germline ends. CDR3 in DNA: TGCGCCAGCAGTCCGGACGCGGGGGGCGCAACCTTGAACACTGAAGCTTTCTTT. Protein sequence: CASSPDAGGATLNTEAFF.

This clonotype was observed a few times. The gene calls are TRBV7-2 and TRBJ2-3; D might be TRBD2 (6 bases). The CDR3 length is 14 residues. The V end lost 5 bases, the J end lost 3 bases, and 12 bases lay between the germline ends. The V gene's germline CDR1 is SGHTA and CDR2 FQGNSA. The CDR3 bases are TGTGCCAGCAGCAGGAGGGCAGGGACAGATACGCAGTATTTT. Translation gives CASSRRAGTDTQYF.

This clonotype was seen only a few times. V gene TRBV27 combines with J gene TRBJ2-7; 9 bases match TRBD1. Trimming cost V 6 bases and J 2 bases; bases outside gene matches: 2. Germline CDR1 and CDR2: MNHEY and SMNVEV (reference sequence). This CDR3 has 13 residues. The CDR3 reads CASRRTGAYEQYF. The CDR3, as DNA: TGTGCCAGCAGGAGGACAGGGGCCTACGAGCAGTACTTC.

The CDR3: CAWRVPSTNEKLFF. The CDR3 DNA reads as TGTGCCTGGAGGGTTCCCTCAACTAATGAAAAACTGTTTTTT. The chain has TRBV30 and TRBJ1-4, with D hard to call. This CDR3 contains 14 residues. Germline values: CDR1 GTSNPN, CDR2 SVGIG (reference sequence). The V end was cut by 3 bases, the J end by 0 bases, with 8 bases between.

This clonotype was observed at least ten times. The V gene is TRBV12-3 or TRBV12-4, the J gene TRBJ1-3; D perhaps matches TRBD1 (6 bases). The CDR3 consists of 14 residues. With 5 bases removed from V and 2 bases from J, the gap between germline ends came to 10 bases. The CDR3: CASSPAGAGNTIYF. CDR3 nucleotide sequence: TGTGCCAGCAGTCCCGCAGGGGCTGGAAACACCATATATTTT.

This clonotype occurred a few times. This CDR3 is CASSLGSSSNQPQHF. Written as DNA, the CDR3 is TGTGCCAGCAGCCTCGGCTCCTCTAGCAATCAGCCCCAGCATTTT. The chain couples TRBV7-2 to TRBJ1-5; no firm D call. CDR1 is SGHTA and CDR2 is FQGNSA in the germline V gene. The V end was cut by 5 bases, the J end by 0 bases, with 11 bases between. This CDR3 spans 15 amino acids. Full variable domain (missing parts from reference TRBV7-2 and TRBJ1-5): GAGVSQSPSNKVTEKGKDVELRCDPISGHTALYWYRQSLGQGLEFLIYFQGNSAPDKSGLPSDRFSAERTGGSVSTLTIQRTQQEDSAVYLCASSLGSSSNQPQHFGDGTRLSIL.

This clonotype was recorded at least ten times. The J gene is TRBJ1-1, the V gene TRBV7-9; D not resolved. The V gene's germline CDR1 is SEHNR and CDR2 FQNEAQ (reference sequence). The V end lost 2 bases, the J end lost 2 bases, and 6 bases lay between the germline ends. The CDR3 runs to 13 residues. In nucleotides, the CDR3 is TGTGCCAGCAGCTTATACTTTAACACTGAAGCTTTCTTT. This sequence encodes CASSLYFNTEAFF.

This clonotype was observed a handful of times. The chain carries TRBV5-1 and TRBJ2-7; no clear D gene. V shed 4 bases and J shed 4 bases, with 15 bases lying between them. The CDR3 consists of 14 residues. Germline CDR1 reads SGHRS; CDR2 reads YFSETQ. In DNA, the CDR3 is TGCGCCAGCAGCCCATTAGAAGGGTCGTACGAGCAGTACTTC. It yields the protein CASSPLEGSYEQYF.

The chain carries TRBV9 and TRBJ2-2, with D perhaps given as TRBD1 or TRBD2 (5 bases each). Per the germline V gene, CDR1 is SGDLS and CDR2 is YYNGEE. V was shortened by 3 bases and J by 5 bases, with 20 bases between the two germline ends. CDR3 length equals 17 residues. This CDR3 is CASSAEGTRRWTGELFF. The CDR3 nucleotides are TGTGCCAGCAGCGCCGAAGGGACGCGGAGATGGACCGGGGAGCTGTTTTTT.